This T cell receptor beta chain stems from a study of blood T cell repertoires in COVID-19. Study context: Researchers got acute and convalescent COVID-19 samples from the United States, Italy and Spain.

CDR3 length equals 14 residues. The germline gives CDR1 SGHTA, CDR2 FQGNSA. Trimming pared 3 bases from V and 6 bases from J, leaving 14 bases between. Assay: immunoSEQ multiplex PCR; the TCRdb copy retains only in-frame clones and omits some. Of some 240,000 clones in the sample, about 88% were seen once. This clonotype originated in a man in his thirties or forties with acute COVID-19. The chain combines TRBV7-2 with TRBJ1-2, with D perhaps matching TRBD1 (5 bases). The sample taken for sequencing was PBMCs or T cells enriched from blood (not recorded which). The CDR3 loop reads CASSFPGYLDGYTF. CDR3 bases: TGTGCCAGCAGCTTCCCAGGGTATTTAGATGGCTACACCTTC. Full variable domain (missing parts from reference TRBV7-2 and TRBJ1-2): GAGVSQSPSNKVTEKGKDVELRCDPISGHTALYWYRQSLGQGLEFLIYFQGNSAPDKSGLPSDRFSAERTGGSVSTLTIQRTQQEDSAVYLCASSFPGYLDGYTFGSGTRLTVV.